This is a list of T cell receptor beta chains from one sample in a study of T cells in Graves' hyperthyroidism and ophthalmopathy. TCRdb re-called the multiplex PCR reads through MiXCR, storing one row per CDR3 protein. The sample lists fewer than 450,000 distinct CDR3 sequences; about an eighth were seen once. Material for sequencing was blood. The receptors shown here come from a man in his fifties with Graves' ophthalmopathy. Each CDR3 is given with its conserved first and last residue. D genes are given only for firm matches. The size field is filled for only some rows; it gives once, few, many or a size class.

TRBD2 NA TRBJ2-3 TRBV6-9 CASSLTSRGTDTQYF TGTGCCAGCAGTTTGACTAGCCGCGGGACAGATACGCAGTATTTT
NA many TRBJ2-7 TRBV5-8 CASSIQGRYEQYF TGTGCCAGCAGCATCCAGGGACGCTACGAGCAGTACTTC
NA once TRBJ2-2 TRBV19 CASSIVRGPGELFF TGTGCCAGTAGTATAGTGCGGGGCCCCGGGGAGCTGTTTTTT
NA many TRBJ2-1 TRBV4-2 CASSQDRSANEQFF TGTGCCAGCAGCCAAGATCGGAGCGCTAATGAGCAGTTCTTC
NA few TRBJ1-2 TRBV9 CASSVAAGYGYTF TGTGCCAGCAGCGTAGCAGCGGGGTATGGCTACACCTTC
TRBD2 many TRBJ2-7 TRBV11-2 CASSMRLAGTYEQYF TGTGCCAGCAGCATGAGGCTAGCGGGCACCTACGAGCAGTACTTC
TRBD2 many TRBJ2-1 TRBV7-2 CASSLREGNEQFF TGTGCCAGCAGCTTGCGGGAGGGGAATGAGCAGTTCTTC
NA NA TRBJ1-2 TRBV12-3/TRBV12-4 CASSLLGGWGYTF TGTGCCAGCAGTTTATTGGGGGGCTGGGGCTACACCTTC
TRBD1 many TRBJ1-5 TRBV6-2/TRBV6-3 CASRTGGGGNQPQHF TGTGCCAGCAGGACAGGGGGAGGTGGCAATCAGCCCCAGCATTTT
NA few TRBJ1-2 TRBV14 CASSQQGNGYTF TGTGCCAGCAGCCAACAGGGAAATGGCTACACCTTC
TRBD1 few TRBJ2-2 TRBV29-1 CSVWGGQGSGELFF TGCAGCGTCTGGGGGGGACAGGGATCCGGGGAGCTGTTTTTT